This is a list of T cell receptor beta chains from one sample in a study of T cells in Graves' hyperthyroidism and ophthalmopathy. One entry per CDR3 protein results from TCRdb running MiXCR on the multiplex PCR reads. The sample yields roughly 500,000 distinct CDR3 sequences, approximately 44% seen once. Input material: peripheral blood or thyroid tissue (not recorded which). These receptors were obtained from an adult woman with Graves' disease, either hyperthyroidism or ophthalmopathy (not recorded which). Each CDR3 is given with its conserved first and last residue. The D gene is left open where the match is weak. Some rows mark clone size as missing; the rest say once, few, many or name a class of expanded clone.

abundance	d_gene	v_gene	j_gene	CDR3nt	CDR3aa
.	.	TRBV20-1	TRBJ1-5	TGCAGTGCTAACAGGGAGCCCAATCAGCCCCAGCATTTT	CSANREPNQPQHF
.	.	TRBV7-9	TRBJ2-7	TGTGCCAGCAGCTTAGAGACGGCGCCATACGAGCAGTACTTC	CASSLETAPYEQYF
many	.	TRBV27	TRBJ1-1	TGTGCCAGCAGTTTCCAAGGGGTAGGTGAAGCTTTCTTT	CASSFQGVGEAFF
.	TRBD2	TRBV12-3/TRBV12-4	TRBJ2-5	TGTGCCAGCAGCCGGCGGCGGGAGGAGACCCAGTACTTC	CASSRRREETQYF
many	.	TRBV30	TRBJ1-2	TGTGCCTGGAGAGCCGGCACCCCTCCGCCTGGCTACACCTTC	CAWRAGTPPPGYTF
many	TRBD2	TRBV20-1	TRBJ2-7	TGCAGTGCTGCGGACGAGGTAGCGGGTCCCTACGAGCAGTACTTC	CSAADEVAGPYEQYF
.	.	TRBV30	TRBJ2-7	TGTGCCTGGAGTGCCCCCCGTCGTCGCATCTACGAGCAGTACTTC	CAWSAPRRRIYEQYF
many	.	TRBV7-2	TRBJ2-2	TGTGCCAGCAGCTCCGAGGGGAGTACCGGGGAGCTGTTTTTT	CASSSEGSTGELFF
.	TRBD1	TRBV9	TRBJ1-3	TGTGCCAGCAGCGGAGACAGGGCTGGAAACACCATATATTTT	CASSGDRAGNTIYF
.	TRBD1	TRBV5-1	TRBJ2-7	TGCGCCAGCAGCTTGCTGACAGGGGGCGTTGGGTACGAGCAGTACTTC	CASSLLTGGVGYEQYF
many	.	TRBV20-1	TRBJ1-4	TGCAGTGCTAGGGGCAGGCGGGCCGAAAAACTGTTTTTT	CSARGRRAEKLFF
.	.	TRBV2	TRBJ2-5	TGTGCCAGCAGCGGGGGTCCATCCCAAGAGACCCAGTACTTC	CASSGGPSQETQYF
many	.	TRBV5-6	TRBJ2-7	TGTGCCAGCAGCTTCCTAAGCGGAGAATACTACGAGCAGTACTTC	CASSFLSGEYYEQYF
many	.	TRBV5-1	TRBJ2-7	TGCGCCAGCAGCTTACTCCCCCAGAGCTCCTACGAGCAGTACTTC	CASSLLPQSSYEQYF
.	.	TRBV19	TRBJ2-2	TGTGCCAGTACCGATAGGGGCTTGGGAGGATTCTCGAACACCGGGGAGCTGTTTTTT	CASTDRGLGGFSNTGELFF
few	.	TRBV29-1	TRBJ2-7	TGCAGCGTTTCAGACGGTACCTACGAGCAGTACTTC	CSVSDGTYEQYF
many	.	TRBV11-2	TRBJ1-1	TGTGCCAGCAGCCTGGGACACCACGGGACTGAAGCTTTCTTT	CASSLGHHGTEAFF
few	.	TRBV25-1	TRBJ2-5	TGTGCCAGCAGTCCCACCGGGCCCCAAGAGACCCAGTACTTC	CASSPTGPQETQYF
.	TRBD1	TRBV10-3	TRBJ2-6	TGTGCCATCAGGAGGGGACAGAGCTCTGGGGCCAACGTCCTGACTTTC	CAIRRGQSSGANVLTF
many	.	TRBV19	TRBJ1-3	TGTGCCAGCCGCCAGGATGGAGCGGGAAACACCATATATTTT	CASRQDGAGNTIYF
few	.	TRBV6-1	TRBJ1-4	TGTGCCAGCAGTGAAACAGGTGTTGGCGCCGAAGGGCTGTTTTTT	CASSETGVGAEGLFF
.	.	TRBV10-2	TRBJ1-6	TGTGCCAGCAGCTTAGAGCTAGAGTATTCACCCCTCCACTTT	CASSLELEYSPLHF
few	.	TRBV29-1	TRBJ1-2	TGCAGCGTTGATAACAGGGAGTATGGCTACACCTTC	CSVDNREYGYTF
few	.	TRBV7-2	TRBJ2-7	TGTGCCAGCAGCTTAGCGCCCGCGGTCGGCTTCGAGCAGTACTTC	CASSLAPAVGFEQYF
.	TRBD1	TRBV7-2	TRBJ2-5	TGTGCCAGCAGCTTAGCGGCAGGGGGCGAGGAGACCCAGTACTTC	CASSLAAGGEETQYF
.	TRBD1	TRBV7-9	TRBJ2-7	TGTGCCAGCAGCTTAGGAGGGGGACAGCCCCAGCAGTACTTC	CASSLGGGQPQQYF
many	.	TRBV4-2	TRBJ1-5	TGTGCCAGCAGCCAAGGGAGGGCGGGATATAGCAATCAGCCCCAGCATTTT	CASSQGRAGYSNQPQHF
.	TRBD1	TRBV20-1	TRBJ2-7	TGCAGTGCCCGGACAGGCGAGCAGTACTTC	CSARTGEQYF
few	TRBD1	TRBV7-3	TRBJ2-2	TGTGCCAGCAGCTCACGACAGGGTGGCGGGGAGCTGTTTTTT	CASSSRQGGGELFF
few	TRBD1	TRBV25-1	TRBJ1-2	TGTGCCAGCAGTGGGGACAGGTACATCGGCGGCTACACCTTC	CASSGDRYIGGYTF
.	TRBD1	TRBV20-1	TRBJ2-7	TGCAGTGCTAGGAACCGGGGACAGGGATCCTACGAGCAGTACTTC	CSARNRGQGSYEQYF
few	TRBD2	TRBV10-3	TRBJ2-7	TGTGCCATCAGTGAGCGGCTAGCGGGATCCTACGAGCAGTACTTC	CAISERLAGSYEQYF
many	TRBD2	TRBV24-1	TRBJ2-7	TGTGCCACCAGTGGTATGACGGGAGGGCCTGGAGAGCAGTACTTC	CATSGMTGGPGEQYF
.	.	TRBV29-1	TRBJ1-1	TGCAGTGTCAGGGGTGTGAACACTGAAGCTTTCTTT	CSVRGVNTEAFF
.	TRBD1	TRBV29-1	TRBJ2-5	TGCAGCGTTGAAGATGCCGTGACAGGGGGGGGACAAGAGACCCAGTACTTC	CSVEDAVTGGGQETQYF
.	TRBD2	TRBV10-3	TRBJ2-7	TGTGCCATCAGTGAGTCGGGTTGGGGAGCGGGGTCCTCCTACGAGCAGTACTTC	CAISESGWGAGSSYEQYF
.	.	TRBV20-1	TRBJ1-4	TGCAGTGCTAGAGACGGTGTCGAAAAACTGTTTTTT	CSARDGVEKLFF
.	.	TRBV5-1	TRBJ2-6	TGCGCCAGCAGCCCAAGCCAGGGATCTGGGGCCAACGTCCTGACTTTC	CASSPSQGSGANVLTF
few	.	TRBV29-1	TRBJ1-3	TGCAGCGTTGCACAGGGTAGTCCGGGAAACACCATATATTTT	CSVAQGSPGNTIYF